Following are 30 T cell receptor beta chains from one sample sequenced in a study of breast tumors, draining lymph nodes, adjacent tissues. TCRdb redid the calling of the multiplex PCR reads with MiXCR, one entry per CDR3 protein. Of some 150,000 distinct CDR3 sequences listed, 20% to 25% are singletons. Breast cancer patients provided tissue from their axillary draining lymph nodes. Specimen: axillary lymph node tissue. These receptors originate from a female donor with breast cancer. Some clones in this sample may be carry-over from other donors' samples.

The CDR3 protein is CASSRDRDSRYF. Written as DNA, the CDR3 is TGTGCCAGCAGCCGGGACAGGGATTCACGGTACTTC. V gene TRBV7-2 combines with J gene TRBJ2-7; TRBD1 agrees at 9 bases. CDR3 size: 12 residues. Trimming took 5 bases from V and 12 from J; bases not matched to a gene: 8. In germline, CDR1 is SGHTA, CDR2 FQGNSA.

At least ten counts were recorded for this clonotype. This chain uses TRBV10-1 with TRBJ2-1; 9 bases are shared with TRBD1. The CDR3 runs 14 residues. Trimming removed 2 bases from V and 7 bases from J; junction bases left unmatched: 3. Looked up from germline, CDR1 is WNHNN and CDR2 is SYGVQD (reference sequence). CDR3 nucleotide sequence: TGCGCCAGCAGTGAGGGGACAGGGTCGAATGAGCAGTTCTTC. This encodes CASSEGTGSNEQFF.

The V gene is TRBV29-1, the J gene TRBJ1-2; 7 bases match TRBD1. Germline V gene data show CDR1 as SQVTM and CDR2 as ANQGSEA. The CDR3 consists of 13 residues. The trim removed 7 bases at V and 1 base at J, leaving 6 bases unmatched. CDR3 coding DNA: TGCAGCGCTGGGGACAGTATTAACTATGGCTACACCTTC. It encodes CSAGDSINYGYTF.

The V and J genes are TRBV14 and TRBJ1-2; 8 positions match TRBD1. Germline CDR1 and CDR2: SGHDN and FVKESK. This CDR3 has 13 amino acids. Trimming at V came to 4 bases and at J to 6 bases, leaving 4 bases not matched to a gene. CDR3 residues: CASSRDRRDGYTF. CDR3 coding DNA: TGTGCCAGCAGCCGGGACAGGAGGGATGGCTACACCTTC.

This clonotype was seen ten or more times. The gene calls are TRBV11-2 and TRBJ2-7; D is unresolved. Germline V CDR1 and CDR2: SGHAT, FQNNGV. The CDR3 totals 14 residues. V was pared by 1 base and J by 2 bases, with 9 bases between. The CDR3 bases are TGTGCCAGCAGCTTAGCTCTAGGCACCTACGAGCAGTACTTC. Its translation is CASSLALGTYEQYF.

Worth noting for this clonotype: With a much larger clone just one base away, this may be a read error. V gene TRBV5-5 combines with J gene TRBJ1-5, with D unresolved. Between the trimmed V and J ends, which lost 1 base and 4 bases, there was a span of 6 bases. This CDR3 spans 13 amino acids. The germline V gene encodes CDR1 SGHKS and CDR2 YYEKEE (reference sequence). CDR3 DNA: TGTGCCAGCAGCTTGCCTCCTAATCAGCCCCAGCATTTT. It specifies CASSLPPNQPQHF.

In this sample, this clonotype turned up many times. This chain links TRBV7-2 with TRBJ2-7; TRBD1 agrees at 7 bases. The CDR3 consists of 15 residues. CDR1 is SGHTA and CDR2 is FQGNSA in the germline V gene. J gave up 0 bases and V 4 bases, and 6 bases lay outside the gene matches. The chain's CDR3 is CASSSRAGGSYEQYF. The CDR3 DNA is TGTGCCAGCAGCTCCAGGGCAGGGGGCTCCTACGAGCAGTACTTC.

This clonotype was observed a few times. A much larger clonotype is one base distant, so this may be a read error. The gene calls are TRBV2 and TRBJ2-7, with D unresolved. Germline V gene sequence: CDR1 SNHLY, CDR2 FYNNEI. The CDR3 contains 12 residues. CDR3 protein: CASTPYEYEQHF. CDR3 nucleotides: TGTGCCAGCACCCCCTACGAATACGAGCAGCACTTC.

In the case of this clonotype: This may arise from a read error, as a much more abundant clone is one base away. In this CDR3 the conserved last residue, phenylalanine or tryptophan, is missing, so a read error is likely. The rearrangement joins TRBV5-8 to TRBJ2-3; 9 bases agree with TRBD2. Germline CDR1 reads SGHTS; CDR2 reads YDEGEE. The V segment lost 9 bases and the J segment 2 bases; nucleotides outside the gene matches: 10. The CDR3 length is 15 residues. The CDR3 here is CATKPGLALTDTQYL. In DNA, the CDR3 is TGTGCCACCAAACCTGGACTAGCGCTCACAGATACGCAGTATCTT.

On this clonotype itself: At one end, the junction sequence differs from germline, possibly due to a read error. The V and J genes are TRBV27 and TRBJ2-1; a possible D gene is TRBD2 (5 bases). Germline V gene sequence: CDR1 MNHEY, CDR2 SMNVEV (reference sequence). This CDR3 has 16 amino acids. Here the CDR3 reads CASSLSPSSSYNGQFF. CDR3 nucleotides: TGTGCCAGCAGTTTATCCCCCTCTAGCTCCTACAATGGGCAGTTCTTC.

This clonotype has ten or more counts. The V call is TRBV5-1, the J call TRBJ2-1; possible D gene TRBD1, 5 bases. V lost 3 bases and J lost 5, with 9 bases in between. The CDR3 covers 13 residues. Germline loops: CDR1 SGHRS, CDR2 YFSETQ. CDR3 nucleotides: TGCGCCAGCAGCTCAGGGTCGCACAATGAGCAGTTCTTC. Translated, it gives CASSSGSHNEQFF.

This chain links TRBV6-2 or TRBV6-3 with TRBJ2-2, with 8 bases that match TRBD2. Germline trimming cut 5 bases from V and 4 bases from J; bases unmatched to any gene: 9. Germline V gene data show CDR1 as MNHEY and CDR2 as SVGEGT. This CDR3 spans 16 amino acids. DNA of the CDR3: TGTGCCAGCAGTCACAACCGACGGGAGGGCACCGGGGAGCTGTTTTTT. Residues: CASSHNRREGTGELFF.

The sample holds many counts of this clonotype. The V and J genes are TRBV4-2 and TRBJ2-3, with D perhaps matching TRBD2 (6 bases). V shed 5 bases and J shed 2 bases, with 17 bases lying between them. CDR3 length equals 16 residues. Germline CDR1 LGHNA, CDR2 YNFKEQ. The CDR3 reads CASSDRTIGPTDTQYF. CDR3 DNA sequence: TGTGCCAGCAGCGATCGGACTATTGGACCCACAGATACGCAGTATTTT.

This clonotype was counted at least ten times. The rearrangement joins TRBV19 to TRBJ2-2; 13 nucleotides line up with TRBD2. Germline CDR1 LNHDA, CDR2 SQIVND (reference sequence). V shed 2 bases, J shed 2 bases, and the junction held 2 bases outside the gene matches. The CDR3 runs to 17 residues. Here the CDR3 DNA reads TGTGCCAGTAGTATAACTAGCGGGAGGGCTAACACCGGGGAGCTGTTTTTT. Amino acids: CASSITSGRANTGELFF.

The chain combines TRBV12-3 or TRBV12-4 with TRBJ2-7, with 13 bases identical to TRBD2. The CDR3 sequence is 17 residues long. V shed 5 bases, J shed 7 bases, and the junction held 14 bases outside the gene matches. CDR3 coding DNA: TGTGCCAGCAGTCCCCCCTTAGGACTAGCGGGAGCAAGAGAGCAGTACTTC. Translated, it gives CASSPPLGLAGAREQYF.

This clonotype was found many times. V gene TRBV6-5 combines with J gene TRBJ2-2; no clear D. This CDR3 has 12 residues. V was shortened by 8 bases and J by 3 bases, with 7 bases between the two germline ends. CDR1 MNHEY and CDR2 SVGAGI come from the germline V gene. This CDR3 is CASVGYTGELFF. The DNA of the CDR3 is TGTGCCAGCGTGGGGTACACCGGGGAGCTGTTTTTT.

This clonotype was detected a few times. J is TRBJ1-4 and V is TRBV27; D may be TRBD1 (6 bases). CDR1 is MNHEY, CDR2 SMNVEV, per germline (reference sequence). The CDR3 totals 12 residues. V was trimmed by 4 bases and J by 8 bases, leaving 8 bases between them. The CDR3 DNA follows: TGTGCCAGCAGTTCCCAGGGGGAAAAACTGTTTTTT. This translates into CASSSQGEKLFF.

The rearrangement joins TRBV4-3 to TRBJ2-2, with 7 positions matching TRBD2. The CDR3 totals 14 residues. V shed 3 bases, J shed 6 bases, and the junction held 4 bases outside the gene matches. Germline V gene sequence: CDR1 LGHNA, CDR2 YSLEER. CDR3 sequence reads: CASSHVGGSGELFF. CDR3 DNA sequence: TGCGCCAGCAGCCACGTGGGGGGGTCCGGGGAGCTGTTTTTT.

The chain recombines TRBV30 with TRBJ1-5; the D gene is possibly TRBD1 (5 bases). The CDR3 has 14 residues. V lost 5 bases, J lost 7 bases, and 18 bases lay in between. Germline V gene data show CDR1 as GTSNPN and CDR2 as SVGIG (reference sequence). This CDR3 reads CAWGRGTEDQPQHF. CDR3 coding DNA: TGTGCCTGGGGTCGAGGGACGGAAGACCAGCCCCAGCATTTT.

By frequency in the sample, this clonotype is medium-sized. The rearrangement links TRBV27 to TRBJ2-5; D is uncertain. The CDR3 has 11 residues. The germline gives CDR1 MNHEY, CDR2 SMNVEV (reference sequence). V was clipped by 5 bases and J by 1 base, with 2 bases between them. The CDR3 loop is CASSLQETQYF. In nucleotides, the CDR3 is TGTGCCAGCAGTCTCCAAGAGACCCAGTACTTC.

The chain uses TRBV29-1 and TRBJ1-1, with D perhaps matching TRBD1 (5 bases). The CDR3 covers 10 residues. The ends were cut back, 5 bases at V and 11 bases at J, with 12 bases in the middle. The germline CDR1 and CDR2 sequences are SQVTM and ANQGSEA. The chain's CDR3 is CSVWEGKAFF. The CDR3 region has the DNA TGCAGCGTTTGGGAGGGGAAGGCTTTCTTT.

Ten or more counts support this clonotype. The chain employs TRBV25-1 and TRBJ2-1; TRBD2 is a possible D gene (6 bases). V was trimmed by 2 bases and J by 2 bases, leaving 10 bases between them. This CDR3 has 15 residues. Germline V gives CDR1 MGHDK, CDR2 SYGVNS. CDR3 DNA: TGTGCCAGCAGTGAAACGGGAGCAACCTACAATGAGCAGTTCTTC. This gives the protein CASSETGATYNEQFF.

This clonotype has a count of ten or more. V usage is TRBV6-1 and J usage is TRBJ2-1; D may be TRBD2 (6 bases). This CDR3 has 14 amino acids. Looked up from germline, CDR1 is MNHNS and CDR2 is SASEGT. The V end lost 1 base, the J end lost 5 bases, and 9 bases lay between the germline ends. CDR3 bases: TGTGCCAGCAGTGAAGGGCCGGGGGACAATGAGCAGTTCTTC. Encoded protein: CASSEGPGDNEQFF.

This clonotype was counted ten times or more. The chain uses TRBV5-6 and TRBJ2-3; 12 bases align to TRBD2. CDR1 and CDR2 (germline): SGHDT, YYEEEE. CDR3 length: 18 amino acids. V was pared by 5 bases and J by 6 bases, with 16 bases of the junction left unmatched. CDR3 residues: CASSSGVRRLAGVDTQYF. DNA of the CDR3: TGTGCCAGCAGTTCAGGGGTTAGGAGACTAGCGGGAGTTGATACGCAGTATTTT.

This clonotype showed up many times. The chain carries TRBV20-1 and TRBJ2-7, with D possibly matching TRBD2 (7 bases). Germline V lookup: CDR1 DFQATT, CDR2 SNEGSKA (reference sequence). V was pared by 6 bases and J by 4 bases, with 19 bases between. The CDR3 sequence is 14 residues long. CDR3 nucleotides: TGCAGTGCAATTACAGGGAGGACTAGTTACGAGCAGTACTTC. Its translation is CSAITGRTSYEQYF.

This clonotype was seen only a few times. This chain connects TRBV28 to TRBJ2-1; 7 bases map to TRBD1. Germline V gives CDR1 MDHEN, CDR2 SYDVKM. The CDR3 length is 17 residues. Germline trimming cut 2 bases from V and 2 bases from J; bases unmatched to any gene: 9. As DNA, the CDR3 is TGTGCCAGCAGTTTAGACTTACAGGGGAGAACCTACAATGAGCAGTTCTTC. Residues: CASSLDLQGRTYNEQFF.

V gene TRBV10-1 combines with J gene TRBJ2-5; D gene unclear. The CDR3 runs to 14 residues. V gave up 2 bases and J gave up 2 bases, with 9 bases separating them. Germline lookup yields CDR1 WNHNN and CDR2 SYGVQD (reference sequence). The CDR3 sequence is CASSEKAAQETQYF. As DNA, the CDR3 is TGCGCCAGCAGTGAGAAGGCGGCGCAAGAGACCCAGTACTTC.

This clonotype has a count of ten or more. This chain links TRBV20-1 with TRBJ2-7, with no clear D. The germline gives CDR1 DFQATT, CDR2 SNEGSKA (reference sequence). The CDR3 covers 13 residues. Trimming removed 2 bases at V and 2 bases at J, with 10 bases between. The CDR3 here is CSARKPHAYEQYF. The CDR3 DNA sequence: TGCAGTGCTAGAAAACCCCACGCCTACGAGCAGTACTTC.

V usage is TRBV28 and J usage is TRBJ2-7; tentative D call: TRBD2 (5 bases). CDR1 and CDR2 from the germline V gene are MDHEN and SYDVKM. This CDR3 has 16 amino acids. V was pared by 2 bases and J by 0 bases, with 14 bases between. The CDR3, as DNA: TGTGCCAGCAGTTTAGCCGGGAACAATCCCTCCTACGAGCAGTACTTC. The encoded protein is CASSLAGNNPSYEQYF.

CDR3 DNA sequence: TGTGCCAGCTCACCTACCACACCGACAGCTTCAAATTCACCCCTCCACTTT. It is translated as CASSPTTPTASNSPLHF. The V and J genes are TRBV18 and TRBJ1-6; a weak D match, TRBD1 (5 bases). Trimming cost V 3 bases and J 7 bases, with 19 bases left between them. The CDR3 covers 17 residues. Per germline, CDR1 KGHSH and CDR2 LQKENI.